These T cell receptor beta chains were read from a single sample in a study of T cell responses to AZD1222 COVID-19 vaccine. Sequencing was performed with immunoSEQ multiplex PCR; in TCRdb, only in-frame clones are kept and a portion is missing. The table has roughly 110,000 clones, about 85% seen once. The sequenced sample was peripheral blood, obtained 28 days after the second AZD1222 dose. The source of these receptors is an adult who received the AZD1222 COVID-19 vaccine. Both conserved end residues are part of each CDR3. The D gene is left open where the match is weak. Size tells how often a clone was seen (once, few, many) or the class of an expanded clone, and some rows leave it out.

length,V,J,D,size,CDR3,DNA
15,TRBV19,TRBJ1-3,.,.,CASSIGQYSGNTIYF,TGTGCCAGTAGTATTGGGCAGTACTCTGGAAACACCATATATTTT
18,TRBV6-1,TRBJ2-3,TRBD2,.,CASSALPGLAGITDTQYF,TGTGCCAGCAGTGCCTTACCCGGACTAGCGGGGATCACAGATACGCAGTATTTT
12,TRBV2,TRBJ1-2,.,.,CASSDRNYGYTF,TGTGCCAGCAGTGATCGAAACTATGGCTACACCTTC
11,TRBV24-1,TRBJ2-1,TRBD1,.,CATRTDRFWFF,TGTGCCACCAGGACGGACAGGTTTTGGTTCTTC
15,TRBV7-2,TRBJ2-5,.,.,CASSSTSSAQETQYF,TGTGCCAGCAGCTCCACCTCCAGCGCGCAAGAGACCCAGTACTTC
16,TRBV23-1,TRBJ1-6,TRBD1,.,CASSQSRDRGDSPLHF,TGCGCCAGCAGTCAATCGAGGGACAGGGGGGATTCACCCCTCCACTTT
15,TRBV2,TRBJ1-6,.,.,CASNRGPGKDSPLHF,TGTGCCAGCAACCGCGGGCCGGGGAAAGACTCACCCCTCCACTTT
15,TRBV7-2,TRBJ2-7,TRBD1,.,CASSFGTGGPYEQYF,TGTGCCAGCAGCTTCGGGACAGGGGGCCCCTACGAGCAGTACTTC
15,TRBV19,TRBJ2-7,.,once,CASSIETTGTHEQYF,TGTGCCAGTAGTATAGAAACTACCGGGACCCACGAGCAGTACTTC
13,TRBV13,TRBJ2-5,.,.,CASSLRQEETQYF,TGTGCCAGCAGCTTAAGGCAGGAAGAGACCCAGTACTTC
16,TRBV28,TRBJ1-6,TRBD1,.,CASSLPPDRGSSPLHF,TGTGCCAGCAGTTTACCTCCAGACAGGGGAAGCTCACCCCTCCACTTT
14,TRBV5-5,TRBJ2-7,TRBD1,.,CASSSRDRAPLQYF,TGTGCCAGCAGCTCCAGGGACAGGGCACCTTTGCAGTACTTC
15,TRBV28,TRBJ1-3,.,.,CASRPRTSDGNTIYF,TGTGCCAGCAGACCCCGAACAAGCGATGGAAACACCATATATTTT
15,TRBV6-5,TRBJ1-2,.,.,CASLKRGDGSDGYTF,TGTGCCAGCCTCAAACGTGGGGACGGTTCAGATGGCTACACCTTC
16,TRBV18,TRBJ1-4,.,.,CASSPPGPTEGEKLFF,TGTGCCAGCTCACCCCCGGGCCCAACCGAGGGTGAAAAACTGTTTTTT
14,TRBV10-1,TRBJ2-7,TRBD1,.,CASSGMDRGYEQYF,TGCGCCAGCAGTGGGATGGACAGGGGCTACGAGCAGTACTTC
14,TRBV9,TRBJ2-2,TRBD1,.,CASSVEGANGELFF,TGTGCCAGCAGCGTAGAGGGGGCCAACGGGGAGCTGTTTTTT
13,TRBV12-3/TRBV12-4,TRBJ1-1,.,.,CASSPTRDTEAFF,TGTGCCAGCAGTCCCACAAGGGACACTGAAGCTTTCTTT
16,TRBV5-5,TRBJ2-5,TRBD2,.,CASSFLSGGAQETQYF,TGTGCCAGCAGCTTCCTTAGCGGGGGGGCACAAGAGACCCAGTACTTC
15,TRBV19,TRBJ2-3,TRBD2,.,CASSSAGGFTDTQYF,TGTGCCAGTAGTAGTGCCGGGGGGTTCACAGATACGCAGTATTTT
19,TRBV7-2,TRBJ2-1,TRBD2,few,CASSAGRTSGGTERYEQFF,TGTGCCAGCAGCGCAGGGCGGACTAGCGGGGGGACGGAGAGATATGAGCAGTTCTTC
15,TRBV10-3,TRBJ2-5,TRBD1,.,CAISGRDRGKETQYF,TGTGCCATCAGTGGAAGGGACAGGGGGAAGGAGACCCAGTACTTC
12,TRBV3-1/TRBV3-2,TRBJ2-3,.,.,CASSQGGDTQYF,TGTGCCAGCAGCCAAGGGGGAGATACGCAGTATTTT
13,TRBV6-5,TRBJ1-2,TRBD1,.,CASSLQGANGYTF,TGTGCCAGCAGCCTCCAGGGGGCAAATGGCTACACCTTC
13,TRBV19,TRBJ1-4,.,.,CASSSRGSWKLFF,TGTGCCAGTAGTAGCAGGGGCTCCTGGAAACTGTTTTTT
14,TRBV25-1,TRBJ1-2,TRBD1,.,CASSGDRGVYGYTF,TGTGCCAGCAGTGGGGACAGGGGAGTTTATGGCTACACCTTC
11,TRBV5-8,TRBJ2-7,.,.,CASSLVYEQYF,TGTGCCAGCAGCTTGGTCTACGAGCAGTACTTC
14,TRBV30,TRBJ2-6,.,.,CAESRLSGANVLTF,TGTGCCGAAAGTCGCCTGTCTGGGGCCAACGTCCTGACTTTC
16,TRBV2,TRBJ1-2,TRBD1,few,CASSDPGTGPSYGYTF,TGTGCCAGCAGTGACCCCGGGACAGGGCCCTCTTATGGCTACACCTTC
14,TRBV5-1,TRBJ2-2,.,.,CASTVTKDTGELFF,TGCGCCAGCACAGTAACGAAGGACACCGGGGAGCTGTTTTTT
18,TRBV4-1,TRBJ1-2,.,.,CASSRNFGTPASNYGYTF,TGCGCCAGCAGCCGCAACTTTGGGACACCTGCTTCTAACTATGGCTACACCTTC
15,TRBV6-5,TRBJ2-1,TRBD1,.,CASSYGTGGTNEQFF,TGTGCCAGCAGTTATGGGACAGGGGGAACAAATGAGCAGTTCTTC
16,TRBV18,TRBJ1-6,.,.,CASSPTPGRNNSPLHF,TGTGCCAGCTCACCAACGCCAGGAAGAAATAATTCACCCCTCCACTTT
14,TRBV28,TRBJ2-7,.,.,CASSLGGTVYEQYF,TGTGCCAGCAGTTTGGGCGGGACAGTCTACGAGCAGTACTTC
12,TRBV12-5,TRBJ1-1,.,.,CASLGDNTEAFF,TGTGCTAGCCTGGGGGACAACACTGAAGCTTTCTTT
13,TRBV24-1,TRBJ1-4,.,.,CATAAGFNEKLFF,TGTGCCACCGCGGCCGGATTTAATGAAAAACTGTTTTTT
14,TRBV7-9,TRBJ1-2,TRBD1,.,CASSPSPDRGGYTF,TGTGCCAGTTCTCCTAGTCCGGACAGGGGAGGCTACACCTTC
13,TRBV18,TRBJ1-2,.,.,CASSPDKSYGYTF,TGTGCCAGCTCACCGGACAAGAGCTATGGCTACACCTTC
15,TRBV18,TRBJ2-7,TRBD1,.,CASSQDRVSSYEQYF,TGTGCCAGCTCACAGGACAGGGTTTCGTCCTACGAGCAGTACTTC
17,TRBV5-1,TRBJ1-5,.,.,CASSLEAGPYSNQPQHF,TGCGCCAGCAGCTTGGAGGCAGGGCCCTATAGCAATCAGCCCCAGCATTTT
14,TRBV5-8,TRBJ1-6,.,.,CASSSGTNNSPLHF,TGTGCCAGCAGCTCCGGGACAAATAATTCACCCCTCCACTTT
12,TRBV29-1,TRBJ1-1,.,.,CSVEEGAFEAFF,TGCAGCGTTGAAGAAGGGGCGTTTGAAGCTTTCTTT
13,TRBV30,TRBJ1-5,.,.,CAWSAGGNQPQHF,TGTGCCTGGAGTGCAGGGGGCAATCAGCCCCAGCATTTT
17,TRBV18,TRBJ1-4,TRBD1,.,CASSPTGTVIRNEKLFF,TGTGCCAGCTCACCTACCGGGACAGTGATTAGGAATGAAAAACTGTTTTTT
13,TRBV6-5,TRBJ1-3,.,.,CASNAPGVNTIYF,TGTGCCAGCAACGCCCCGGGGGTAAACACCATATATTTT
17,TRBV7-8,TRBJ1-5,.,once,CASSLAGGRGGNQPQHF,TGTGCCAGCAGCTTAGCCGGGGGAAGGGGTGGCAATCAGCCCCAGCATTTT
23,TRBV3-1/TRBV3-2,TRBJ2-3,TRBD2,.,CASSQVGRRGDRGAGGRTDTQYF,TGTGCCAGCAGCCAAGTCGGGAGACGTGGGGATAGAGGAGCGGGGGGGCGCACAGATACGCAGTATTTT
11,TRBV19,TRBJ1-1,.,once,CASSIGLEAFF,TGTGCCAGTAGTATTGGACTAGAAGCTTTCTTT
17,TRBV28,TRBJ2-2,.,.,CASSTPRGSSNTGELFF,TGTGCCAGCAGTACCCCCCGTGGCAGTTCGAACACCGGGGAGCTGTTTTTT
16,TRBV7-2,TRBJ1-3,.,once,CASSSRPGGSGNTIYF,TGTGCCAGCAGCTCCCGGCCGGGGGGATCTGGAAACACCATATATTTT
12,TRBV6-2/TRBV6-3,TRBJ2-7,.,.,CASSSYRYEQYF,TGTGCCAGCAGTTCCTACCGCTACGAGCAGTACTTC
13,TRBV6-6,TRBJ2-2,TRBD1,.,CASRDRETGELFF,TGTGCCAGCCGGGACAGGGAGACCGGGGAGCTGTTTTTT
13,TRBV5-4,TRBJ2-5,TRBD2,.,CASSSPGGETQYF,TGTGCCAGCAGCTCACCGGGGGGGGAGACCCAGTACTTC
15,TRBV5-4,TRBJ1-2,.,.,CASSLFSQVNYGYTF,TGTGCCAGCAGCTTGTTCAGCCAGGTTAACTATGGCTACACCTTC
13,TRBV9,TRBJ1-1,.,.,CASSVTQNTEAFF,TGTGCCAGCAGCGTGACACAGAACACTGAAGCTTTCTTT
16,TRBV5-6,TRBJ1-4,.,few,CASSSQSRAPNEKLFF,TGTGCCAGCAGCTCACAAAGCAGGGCACCTAATGAAAAACTGTTTTTT
13,TRBV30,TRBJ1-5,TRBD1,.,CAWTGGAGQPQHF,TGTGCCTGGACAGGGGGCGCCGGACAGCCCCAGCATTTT
15,TRBV6-5,TRBJ1-1,TRBD1,.,CASSLTGGAVTEAFF,TGTGCCAGCAGTCTGACAGGGGGCGCGGTCACTGAAGCTTTCTTT